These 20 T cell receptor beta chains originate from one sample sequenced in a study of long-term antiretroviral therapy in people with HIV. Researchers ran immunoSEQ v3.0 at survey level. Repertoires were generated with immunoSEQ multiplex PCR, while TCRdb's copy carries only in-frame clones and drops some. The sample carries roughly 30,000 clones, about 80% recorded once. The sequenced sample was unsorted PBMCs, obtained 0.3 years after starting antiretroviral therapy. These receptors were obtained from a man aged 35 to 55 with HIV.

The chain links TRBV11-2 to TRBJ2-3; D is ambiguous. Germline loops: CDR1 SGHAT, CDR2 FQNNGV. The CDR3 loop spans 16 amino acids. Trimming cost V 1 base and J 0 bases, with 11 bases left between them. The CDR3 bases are TGTGCCAGCAGCTTAGTAACGGGTACTAGCACAGATACGCAGTATTTT. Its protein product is CASSLVTGTSTDTQYF. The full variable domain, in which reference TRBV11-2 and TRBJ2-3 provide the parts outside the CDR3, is EAGVAQSPRYKIIEKRQSVAFWCNPISGHATLYWYQQILGQGPKLLIQFQNNGVVDDSQLPKDRFSAERLKGVDSTLKIQPAKLEDSAVYLCASSLVTGTSTDTQYFGPGTRLTVL.

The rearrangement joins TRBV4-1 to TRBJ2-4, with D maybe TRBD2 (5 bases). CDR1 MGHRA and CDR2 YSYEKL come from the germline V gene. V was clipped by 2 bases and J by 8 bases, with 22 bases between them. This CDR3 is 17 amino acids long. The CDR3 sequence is CASSQWPGSGSTDIQYF. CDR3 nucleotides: TGCGCCAGCAGCCAATGGCCGGGTAGTGGGAGTACGGACATTCAGTACTTC.

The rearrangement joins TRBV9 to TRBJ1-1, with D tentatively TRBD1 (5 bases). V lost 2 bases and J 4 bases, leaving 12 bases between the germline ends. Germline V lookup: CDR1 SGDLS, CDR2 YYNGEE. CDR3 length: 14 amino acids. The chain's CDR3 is CASSVSSRGTEAFF. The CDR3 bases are TGTGCCAGCAGCGTCTCCTCAAGGGGCACTGAAGCTTTCTTT.

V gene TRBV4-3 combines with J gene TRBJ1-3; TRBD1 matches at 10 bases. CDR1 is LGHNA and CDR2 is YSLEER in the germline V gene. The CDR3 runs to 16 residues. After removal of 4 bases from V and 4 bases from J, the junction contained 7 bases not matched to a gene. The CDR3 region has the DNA TGCGCCAGCAGCCTTTCGGGACAGGGGCACGGAAACACCATATATTTT. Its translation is CASSLSGQGHGNTIYF.

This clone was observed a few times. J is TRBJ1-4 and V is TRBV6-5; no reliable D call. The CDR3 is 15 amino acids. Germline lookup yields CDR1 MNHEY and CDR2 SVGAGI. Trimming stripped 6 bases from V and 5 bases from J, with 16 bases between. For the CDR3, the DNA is TGTGCCAGCAGCCCTTCGACACGACCAAATGAAAAACTGTTTTTT. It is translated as CASSPSTRPNEKLFF.

In DNA form, the CDR3 reads TGTGCCAGCGTAGGAGGAGTCGAGCAGTACTTC. Translation: CASVGGVEQYF. The chain combines TRBV7-9 with TRBJ2-7, with a tentative D call TRBD2 (5 bases). V lost 8 bases and J lost 6, with 11 bases in between. The CDR3 is made up of 11 amino acids. Germline V lookup: CDR1 SEHNR, CDR2 FQNEAQ (reference sequence).

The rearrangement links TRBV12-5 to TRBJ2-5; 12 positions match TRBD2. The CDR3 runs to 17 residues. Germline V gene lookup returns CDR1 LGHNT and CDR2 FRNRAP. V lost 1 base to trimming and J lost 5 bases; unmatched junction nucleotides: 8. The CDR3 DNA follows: TGTGCTAGTGGTTTGGCCGCCCTAGCGGGGGGGCAGGAGACCCAGTACTTC. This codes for CASGLAALAGGQETQYF.

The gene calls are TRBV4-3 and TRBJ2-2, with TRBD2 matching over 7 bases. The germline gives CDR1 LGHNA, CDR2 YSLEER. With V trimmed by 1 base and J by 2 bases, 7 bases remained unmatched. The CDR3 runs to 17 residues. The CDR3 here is CASSQGGAGPNTGELFF. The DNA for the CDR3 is TGCGCCAGCAGCCAAGGGGGAGCGGGACCTAACACCGGGGAGCTGTTTTTT.

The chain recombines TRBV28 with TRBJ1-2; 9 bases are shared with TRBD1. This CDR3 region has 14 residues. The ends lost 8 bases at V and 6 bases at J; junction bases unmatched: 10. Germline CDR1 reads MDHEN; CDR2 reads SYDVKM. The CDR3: CASGNRGRIHGYTF. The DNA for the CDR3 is TGTGCCAGCGGAAACAGGGGGCGCATCCATGGCTACACCTTC.

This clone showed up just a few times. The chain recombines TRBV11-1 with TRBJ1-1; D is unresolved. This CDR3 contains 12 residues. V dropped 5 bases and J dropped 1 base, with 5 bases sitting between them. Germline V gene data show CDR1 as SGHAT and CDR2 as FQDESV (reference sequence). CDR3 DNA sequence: TGTGCCAGCAGCCCTCGGAACACTGAAGCTTTCTTT. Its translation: CASSPRNTEAFF.

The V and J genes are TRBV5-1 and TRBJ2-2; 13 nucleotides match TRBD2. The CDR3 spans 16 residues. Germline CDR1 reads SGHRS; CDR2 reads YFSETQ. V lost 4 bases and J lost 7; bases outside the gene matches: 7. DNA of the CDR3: TGCGCCAGCAGCCCCTGGACTAGCGGGAGTTTCGGGGAGCTGTTTTTT. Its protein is CASSPWTSGSFGELFF. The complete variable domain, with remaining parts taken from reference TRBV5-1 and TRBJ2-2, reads KAGVTQTPRYLIKTRGQQVTLSCSPISGHRSVSWYQQTPGQGLQFLFEYFSETQRNKGNFPGRFSGRQFSNSRSEMNVSTLELGDSALYLCASSPWTSGSFGELFFGEGSRLTVL.

In DNA form, the CDR3 reads TGTGCCAGCAGCTCAGGACAGGGTACCGAGCAGTACTTC. This sequence encodes CASSSGQGTEQYF. J is TRBJ2-7 and V is TRBV7-2; 8 nucleotides match TRBD1. With V trimmed by 4 bases and J by 6 bases, 5 bases remained unmatched. This CDR3 comprises 13 residues. CDR1 SGHTA and CDR2 FQGNSA come from the germline V gene.

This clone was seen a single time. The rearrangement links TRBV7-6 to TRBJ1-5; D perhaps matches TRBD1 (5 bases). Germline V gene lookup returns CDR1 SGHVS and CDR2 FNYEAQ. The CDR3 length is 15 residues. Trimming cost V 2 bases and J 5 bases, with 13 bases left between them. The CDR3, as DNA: TGTGCCAGCAGCTTAACGGCAGGGAGGGATCAGCCCCAGCATTTT. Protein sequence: CASSLTAGRDQPQHF.

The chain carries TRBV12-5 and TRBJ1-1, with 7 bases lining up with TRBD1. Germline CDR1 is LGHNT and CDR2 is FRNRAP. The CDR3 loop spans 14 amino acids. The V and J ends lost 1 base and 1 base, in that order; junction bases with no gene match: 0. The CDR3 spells CASGLGQGNTEAFF. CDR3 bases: TGTGCTAGTGGTTTGGGACAGGGGAACACTGAAGCTTTCTTT.

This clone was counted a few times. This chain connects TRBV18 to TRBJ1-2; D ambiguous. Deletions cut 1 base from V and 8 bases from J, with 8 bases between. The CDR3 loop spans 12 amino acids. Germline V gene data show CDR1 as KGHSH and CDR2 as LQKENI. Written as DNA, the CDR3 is TGTGCCAGCTCACCACGGCGAGGCGGCTACACCTTC. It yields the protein CASSPRRGGYTF.

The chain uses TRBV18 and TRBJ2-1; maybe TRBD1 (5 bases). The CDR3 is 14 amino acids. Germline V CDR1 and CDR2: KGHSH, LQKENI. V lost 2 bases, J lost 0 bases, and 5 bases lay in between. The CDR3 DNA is TGTGCCAGCTCACCAGACAGCTCCTACAATGAGCAGTTCTTC. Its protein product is CASSPDSSYNEQFF.

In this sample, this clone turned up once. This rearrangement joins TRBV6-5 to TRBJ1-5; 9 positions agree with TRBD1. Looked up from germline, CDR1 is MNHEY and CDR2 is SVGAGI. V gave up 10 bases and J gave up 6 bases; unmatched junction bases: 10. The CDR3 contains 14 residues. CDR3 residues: CATSVRDRAQPQHF. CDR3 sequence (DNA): TGTGCCACCTCGGTCCGGGACAGGGCTCAGCCCCAGCATTTT.

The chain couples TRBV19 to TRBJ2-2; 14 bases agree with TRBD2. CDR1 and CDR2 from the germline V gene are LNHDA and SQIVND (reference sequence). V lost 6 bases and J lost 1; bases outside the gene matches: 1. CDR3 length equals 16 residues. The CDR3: CASRGTSGGNTGELFF. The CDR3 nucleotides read TGTGCCAGTAGGGGGACTAGCGGGGGGAACACCGGGGAGCTGTTTTTT.

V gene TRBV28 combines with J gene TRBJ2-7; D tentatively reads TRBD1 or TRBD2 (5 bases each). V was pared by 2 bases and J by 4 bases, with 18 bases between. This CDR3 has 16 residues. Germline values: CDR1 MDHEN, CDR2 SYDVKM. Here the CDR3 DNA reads TGTGCCAGCAGTTTAGGGGGAGTTCAGTACTCTTACGAGCAGTACTTC. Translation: CASSLGGVQYSYEQYF.

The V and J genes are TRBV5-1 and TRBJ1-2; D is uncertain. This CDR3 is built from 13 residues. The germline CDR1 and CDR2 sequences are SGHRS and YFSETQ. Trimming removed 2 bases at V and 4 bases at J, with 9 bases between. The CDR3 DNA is TGCGCCAGCAGCTTTAGGCCGGCCTATGGCTACACCTTC. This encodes CASSFRPAYGYTF.